One and the same sample provided the 24 T cell receptor beta chains below, sequenced in a study of T-cell memory formation after mild COVID-19. TCRdb independently ran MiXCR on the 5' RACE reads; one entry per CDR3 protein. The table includes around 180,000 distinct CDR3 sequences, 16% detected once. Sequenced sample: PBMCs or a T cell subset sorted from them (not recorded which). The receptor source for this set is an adult woman who had mild COVID-19 (a few samples of this study predate the infection). Cell type and time point are not known.

The chain's CDR3 is CSASILLTDTQYF. CDR3 bases: TGCAGTGCTAGTATCCTACTCACAGATACGCAGTATTTT. The chain links TRBV20-1 to TRBJ2-3; D is uncertain. The germline V gene encodes CDR1 DFQATT and CDR2 SNEGSKA (reference sequence). This CDR3 contains 13 residues. V was cut by 3 bases and J by 2 bases, with 9 bases left in between.

The rearrangement links TRBV4-2 to TRBJ2-7; TRBD1 matches at 8 bases. This CDR3 contains 14 residues. V dropped 3 bases and J dropped 3; count of bases not matched to a gene: 4. Germline V gene data show CDR1 as LGHNA and CDR2 as YNFKEQ. In DNA form, the CDR3 reads TGTGCCAGCAGCCAGAGGGGACAGGACTACGAGCAGTACTTC. Its protein is CASSQRGQDYEQYF.

This clonotype has a handful of counts. The V and J genes are TRBV29-1 and TRBJ2-1; D may be TRBD2 (6 bases). The V gene lost 6 bases and the J gene lost 0 bases, with 15 bases spanning the gap. The CDR3 spans 15 residues. Looked up from germline, CDR1 is SQVTM and CDR2 is ANQGSEA. The CDR3 bases are TGCAGCGTGCCAGGGACCGGGAGCTCCTACAATGAGCAGTTCTTC. It encodes CSVPGTGSSYNEQFF.

This clonotype was observed a handful of times. The gene calls are TRBV11-2 and TRBJ1-1; the match to TRBD1 covers 8 bases. The J segment lost 2 bases and the V segment lost 3 bases, leaving 5 bases of the junction unmatched. The CDR3 consists of 15 residues. Germline CDR1 is SGHAT and CDR2 is FQNNGV. CDR3 nucleotides: TGTGCCAGCAGCTTTAGACAGGGGAGTAACACTGAAGCTTTCTTT. Its translation is CASSFRQGSNTEAFF.

The V gene is TRBV2, the J gene TRBJ2-1; 10 bases map to TRBD2. In germline, CDR1 is SNHLY, CDR2 FYNNEI. CDR3 size: 12 residues. Trimming cost V 9 bases and J 10 bases; bases outside gene matches: 6. The CDR3 region is CARGSSGREQFF. CDR3 DNA: TGTGCCAGGGGATCTAGCGGGAGAGAGCAGTTCTTC.

This clonotype occurred many times. The V and J genes are TRBV7-2 and TRBJ1-5; D call uncertain. The ends were cut back, 5 bases at V and 2 bases at J, with 7 bases in the middle. Germline V gives CDR1 SGHTA, CDR2 FQGNSA. This CDR3 is built from 13 residues. The CDR3, as DNA: TGTGCCAGCAGCGTCCGGGGCAATCAGCCCCAGCATTTT. Its translation is CASSVRGNQPQHF.

In this sample, this clonotype turned up a few times. V usage is TRBV5-1 and J usage is TRBJ2-1; 8 positions match TRBD2. The CDR3 spans 16 residues. Trimming removed 0 bases from V and 10 bases from J; junction bases left unmatched: 12. CDR1 SGHRS and CDR2 YFSETQ come from the germline V gene. The CDR3 loop is CASSLGGEPSGSEQFF. CDR3 nucleotide sequence: TGCGCCAGCAGCTTGGGGGGTGAACCTAGCGGGTCAGAGCAGTTCTTC.

This clonotype was seen at least ten times. This chain joins TRBV20-1 and TRBJ2-1; 9 bases fit TRBD1. CDR3 length equals 15 residues. V lost 5 bases to trimming and J lost 7 bases; unmatched junction nucleotides: 12. Germline CDR1 is DFQATT and CDR2 is SNEGSKA (reference sequence). The CDR3: CSADSTGTGLNEQFF. The CDR3, as DNA: TGCAGTGCTGACTCCACCGGGACAGGGCTAAATGAGCAGTTCTTC.

The rearrangement uses TRBV18 and TRBJ2-7; perhaps TRBD1 as D (5 bases). The CDR3 extends over 14 amino acids. Looked up from germline, CDR1 is KGHSH and CDR2 is LQKENI. Trimming took off 3 bases at V and 0 bases at J, with 9 bases between the two ends. The CDR3 protein is CASSPPTVSYEQYF. The CDR3 DNA sequence: TGTGCCAGCTCACCGCCGACAGTCTCCTACGAGCAGTACTTC.

This clonotype was recorded a few times. The chain combines TRBV24-1 with TRBJ1-1, with 7 bases fitting TRBD1. The CDR3 spans 14 residues. The trim removed 4 bases at V and 1 base at J, leaving 2 bases unmatched. The V gene's germline CDR1 is KGHDR and CDR2 SFDVKD. In nucleotides, the CDR3 is TGTGCCACCAGTGACAGGGGGTCGAACACTGAAGCTTTCTTT. Translating gives CATSDRGSNTEAFF.

The chain recombines TRBV12-3 or TRBV12-4 with TRBJ1-2; possible D gene TRBD1, 5 bases. The V and J ends lost 3 bases and 1 base respectively, with 9 bases between them. This CDR3 region has 14 residues. The CDR3 spells CASSLGRINYGYTF. In nucleotides, the CDR3 is TGTGCCAGCAGTTTGGGACGGATTAACTATGGCTACACCTTC.

In its sample, this clonotype is medium-sized. The CDR3 bases are TGCGCCAGCAGTCCCTCTAGGTGGAATAAGTACGAGCAGTACTTC. It yields the protein CASSPSRWNKYEQYF. V usage is TRBV23-1 and J usage is TRBJ2-7; D unclear. TRBV23-1 is given ORF status, its function remaining uncertain. The CDR3 sequence is 15 residues long. The germline V and J ends were trimmed by 4 bases and 4 bases, with 17 bases remaining between them.

The chain is built from TRBV30 and TRBJ1-3, with D tentatively TRBD1 (6 bases). CDR1 GTSNPN and CDR2 SVGIG come from the germline V gene (reference sequence). This CDR3 comprises 14 residues. The ends were cut back, 2 bases at V and 0 bases at J, with 8 bases in the middle. The CDR3 region is CAWSTGSSGNTIYF. The CDR3 region has the DNA TGTGCCTGGAGTACAGGGAGCTCTGGAAACACCATATATTTT.

V usage is TRBV7-8 and J usage is TRBJ1-5, with D possibly matching TRBD1 (6 bases). CDR1 is SGHVS and CDR2 is FQNEAQ in the germline V gene. This CDR3 is 15 amino acids long. V was shortened by 10 bases and J by 3 bases, with 19 bases between the two germline ends. The CDR3 region has the DNA TGTGCCACCGGACAGAAGAGGGGATTCAATCAGCCCCAGCATTTT. This codes for CATGQKRGFNQPQHF.

This clonotype occurred a few times. This rearrangement joins TRBV19 to TRBJ1-1; D not resolved. Trimming pared 8 bases from V and 4 bases from J, leaving 11 bases between. CDR1 LNHDA and CDR2 SQIVND come from the germline V gene (reference sequence). The CDR3 consists of 12 residues. CDR3 amino acids: CASRIWGTEAFF. CDR3 in DNA: TGTGCCAGTCGAATTTGGGGCACTGAAGCTTTCTTT.

This clonotype was detected only a few times. This chain links TRBV20-1 with TRBJ2-1, with D possibly matching TRBD2 (6 bases). The germline V gene has CDR1 DFQATT and CDR2 SNEGSKA (reference sequence). V dropped 6 bases and J dropped 9 bases, with 21 bases sitting between them. This CDR3 is built from 14 residues. The CDR3 DNA reads as TGCAGTGCCAACCGGGAGATCGGATTCAGTGAGCAGTTCTTC. It specifies CSANREIGFSEQFF.

The chain carries TRBV20-1 and TRBJ1-1, with D unclear. Germline CDR1 DFQATT, CDR2 SNEGSKA (reference sequence). Trimming took 0 bases from V and 3 from J, leaving 8 bases between them. The CDR3 consists of 13 residues. Here the CDR3 reads CSARDPRDTEAFF. The CDR3 nucleotides read TGCAGTGCTAGAGACCCGAGGGACACTGAAGCTTTCTTT.

Regarding this clonotype: Being one base from a much bigger clone, this may be a read error. The rearrangement joins TRBV12-3 or TRBV12-4 to TRBJ1-1, with 7 bases matching TRBD1. CDR3 length: 14 amino acids. Losses at the gene ends were 4 bases for V and 1 base for J; bases not matched to a gene: 3. As DNA, the CDR3 is TGTGCCAGCAGTTACCGGACAGGGAACACTGAAGCTTTCTTT. Translated: CASSYRTGNTEAFF.

This clonotype was detected a few times. The chain uses TRBV29-1 and TRBJ2-2; D possibly corresponds to TRBD1 (5 bases). The CDR3 has 13 residues. V was shortened by 5 bases and J by 9 bases, with 16 bases between the two germline ends. Germline CDR1 reads SQVTM; CDR2 reads ANQGSEA. The CDR3 DNA reads TGCAGCGTTAAGGGGCAGGGCAACCGGGAGCTGTTTTTT. Protein product: CSVKGQGNRELFF.

This clonotype was recorded a few times. V and J are TRBV4-2 and TRBJ1-4; 7 nucleotides line up with TRBD1. The CDR3 loop spans 16 amino acids. The germline gives CDR1 LGHNA, CDR2 YNFKEQ. With V trimmed by 4 bases and J by 8 bases, 13 bases remained unmatched. Written as DNA, the CDR3 is TGTGCCAGCAGCCGGCAACCGGGACAGCTGGGGGAAAAACTGTTTTTT. Amino acid sequence: CASSRQPGQLGEKLFF.

This clonotype was seen a few times. The chain carries TRBV9 and TRBJ2-3, with a possible D match to TRBD2 (5 bases). V was clipped by 3 bases and J by 0 bases, with 14 bases between them. Germline CDR1 and CDR2: SGDLS and YYNGEE. This CDR3 has 16 amino acids. CDR3 protein: CASSGLPRTSTDTQYF. In nucleotides, the CDR3 is TGTGCCAGCAGCGGACTCCCCCGGACTAGCACAGATACGCAGTATTTT.

In this sample, this clonotype turned up a few times. The J gene is TRBJ1-5, the V gene TRBV20-1; 10 nucleotides align to TRBD1. Germline CDR1 and CDR2: DFQATT and SNEGSKA (reference sequence). The CDR3 sequence is 14 residues long. After removal of 3 bases from V and 5 bases from J, the junction contained 4 bases not matched to a gene. The CDR3 spells CSASPGTGDQPQHF. The CDR3 nucleotides read TGCAGTGCTAGTCCCGGGACAGGGGATCAGCCCCAGCATTTT.

The V and J genes are TRBV14 and TRBJ2-1; 7 bases align to TRBD2. V was clipped by 6 bases and J by 8 bases; unmatched bases: 16. The CDR3 sequence is 16 residues long. The germline CDR1 and CDR2 sequences are SGHDN and FVKESK. DNA for the CDR3: TGTGCCAGCAGGTCCGCTTGGGGGGAGGGCCGGCATGAGCAGTTCTTC. Encoded protein: CASRSAWGEGRHEQFF.

A few counts support this clonotype. The CDR3, as DNA: TGTGCCTGGAGTAACAGGGGGCGTTACGAGCAGTACTTC. Residues: CAWSNRGRYEQYF. J is TRBJ2-7 and V is TRBV30, with 9 nucleotides matching TRBD1. CDR1 and CDR2 from the germline V gene are GTSNPN and SVGIG (reference sequence). J lost 4 bases, V lost 2 bases, and 3 bases had no gene match. This CDR3 comprises 13 residues.